This T cell receptor (beta chain) was identified in a study of spatial heterogeneity in lung cancer. Study summary: Matched bulk RNA-seq yielded a T cell module score, and TCR transcript counts in tumor regions correlated strongly with that score.

Study conclusions and caveats: Expanded intratumoral alpha and beta TCR counts tracked tumor mutation counts.

TCRdb processed the 5' RACE reads anew with MiXCR; each CDR3 protein has one entry. The sample yields roughly 17,000 distinct CDR3 sequences, approximately 6.2% seen once. By share, this clonotype ranks as large. Its antigen remains unidentified. This beta chain appears as a stray read in a library generated for alpha chains; its size is not informative. This CDR3 comprises 13 residues. Between the trimmed V and J ends, which lost 1 base and 5 bases, there was a span of 8 bases. Germline CDR1 is MNHEY and CDR2 is SVGAGI. Time point: sample taken at primary tumor resection. Sequenced material: lung tumor tissue, taken at surgery. This receptor was obtained from a male donor with early-stage non-small cell lung cancer. This chain uses TRBV6-5 with TRBJ1-1; possibly TRBD1 for D (5 bases). CDR3 sequence: CASSYFGGTEAFF. CDR3 nucleotide sequence: TGTGCCAGCAGTTACTTCGGGGGGACTGAAGCTTTCTTT.